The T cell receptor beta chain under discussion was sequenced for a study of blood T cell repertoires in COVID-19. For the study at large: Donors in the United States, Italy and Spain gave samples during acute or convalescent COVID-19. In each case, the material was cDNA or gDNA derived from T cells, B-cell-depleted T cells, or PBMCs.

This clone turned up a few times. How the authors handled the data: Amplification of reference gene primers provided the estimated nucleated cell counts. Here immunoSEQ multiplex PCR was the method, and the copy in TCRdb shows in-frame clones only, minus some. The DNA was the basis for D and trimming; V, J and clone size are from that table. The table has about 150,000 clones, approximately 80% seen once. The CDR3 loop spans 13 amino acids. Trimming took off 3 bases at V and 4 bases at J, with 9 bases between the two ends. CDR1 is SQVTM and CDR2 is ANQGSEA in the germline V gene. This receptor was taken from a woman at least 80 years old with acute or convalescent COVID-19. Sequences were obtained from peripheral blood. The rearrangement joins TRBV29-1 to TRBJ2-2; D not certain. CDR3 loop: CSVEAVATGELFF. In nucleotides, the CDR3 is TGCAGCGTTGAGGCAGTAGCCACCGGGGAGCTGTTTTTT.